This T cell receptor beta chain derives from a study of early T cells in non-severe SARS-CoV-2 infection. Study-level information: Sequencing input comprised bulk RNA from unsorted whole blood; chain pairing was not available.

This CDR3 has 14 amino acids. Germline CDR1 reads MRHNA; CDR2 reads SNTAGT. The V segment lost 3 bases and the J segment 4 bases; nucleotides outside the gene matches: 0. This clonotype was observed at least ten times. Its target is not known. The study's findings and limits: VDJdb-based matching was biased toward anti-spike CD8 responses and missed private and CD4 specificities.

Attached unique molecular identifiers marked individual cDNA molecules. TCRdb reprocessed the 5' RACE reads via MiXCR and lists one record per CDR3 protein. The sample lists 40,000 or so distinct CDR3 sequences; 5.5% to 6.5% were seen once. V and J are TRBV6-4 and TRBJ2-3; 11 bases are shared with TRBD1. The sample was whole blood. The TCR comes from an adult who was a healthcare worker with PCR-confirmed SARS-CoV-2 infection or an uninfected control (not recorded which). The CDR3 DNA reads TGTGCCAGCAGTGAGGGACAGGGGGCAGATACGCAGTATTTT. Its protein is CASSEGQGADTQYF.